This T cell receptor (beta chain) was sequenced during a study of shared clonotypes between healthy human individuals. Repertoires were generated with immunoSEQ multiplex PCR, while TCRdb's copy carries only in-frame clones and drops some. The sample holds around 2.5 million clones; roughly 93% are singletons and the top ten take around 0.37%. Study outcomes and limitations: The authors sampled blood alone, and tissue repertoires likely differ. Among non-shared clonotypes, generation probabilities were lower than among those shared by all four donors. Clonotypes that were shared across a handful of donors made up approximately 5% of naive CD4 clonotypes.

Between the trimmed V and J ends, which lost 3 bases and 0 bases, there was a span of 2 bases. CDR1 and CDR2 (germline): SGHAT, FQDESV (reference sequence). The CDR3 is made up of 12 amino acids. As to this clone: Its antigen is unknown.

Sequenced sample: naive CD4+ T cells from PBMCs. Documented subset: CD45RA+ positively selected. The chain has TRBV11-1 and TRBJ1-1; D ambiguous. The TCR originated in a man in his late teens or twenties in good health. Some clones in this sample may be carry-over from other donors' samples. The CDR3 nucleotides are TGTGCCAGCAGCTTCATGAACACTGAAGCTTTCTTT. Translated: CASSFMNTEAFF.